This T cell receptor beta chain came from a study of cytomegalovirus exposure and HLA in healthy donors. Germline CDR1 is SGHAT and CDR2 is FQNNGV. The CDR3 extends over 13 amino acids. V dropped 2 bases and J dropped 1 base, with 5 bases sitting between them. Amplification used 60 Vbeta primers and 13 Jbeta primers. Sequenced by immunoSEQ multiplex PCR; TCRdb stores in-frame clones only, minus some. The sample includes 150,000 to 200,000 clones, over 70% of them seen just once. The study, taken as a whole, reports: Altogether, 150 to 200 TCR beta chains were recorded as cytomegalovirus-associated.

This clone was observed a few times. What it recognizes is unknown. The sequence was collected from a male donor in good health and CMV-seropositive. The specimen was PBMCs. The rearrangement joins TRBV11-2 to TRBJ1-1; D is undetermined. The CDR3 nucleotides are TGTGCCAGCAGCTTAAATAGGAACACTGAAGCTTTCTTT. Amino acid sequence: CASSLNRNTEAFF.